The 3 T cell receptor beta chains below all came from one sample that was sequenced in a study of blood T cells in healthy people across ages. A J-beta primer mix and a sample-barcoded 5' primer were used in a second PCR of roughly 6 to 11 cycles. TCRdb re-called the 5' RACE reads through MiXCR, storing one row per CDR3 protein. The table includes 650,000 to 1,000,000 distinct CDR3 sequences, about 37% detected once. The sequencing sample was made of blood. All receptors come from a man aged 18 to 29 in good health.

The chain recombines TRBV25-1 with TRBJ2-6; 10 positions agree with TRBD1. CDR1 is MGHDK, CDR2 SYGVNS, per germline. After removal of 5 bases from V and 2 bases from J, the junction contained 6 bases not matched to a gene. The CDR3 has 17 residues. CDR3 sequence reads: CASSPQDRGTGANVLTF. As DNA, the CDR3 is TGTGCCAGCAGTCCCCAGGACAGGGGGACTGGGGCCAACGTCCTGACTTTC.

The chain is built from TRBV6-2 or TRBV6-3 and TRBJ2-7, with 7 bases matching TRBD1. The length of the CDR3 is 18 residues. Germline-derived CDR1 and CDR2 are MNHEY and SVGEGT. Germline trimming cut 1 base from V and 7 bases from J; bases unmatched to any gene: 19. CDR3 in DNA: TGTGCCAGCAGTTACTTTGTCAAGGGGGCCTTCGACTACAATGAGCAGTACTTC. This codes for CASSYFVKGAFDYNEQYF.

The CDR3 DNA follows: TGTGCCACCAGTGACCCCGGACTAGGGGCCGGGGAGCTGTTTTTT. It specifies CATSDPGLGAGELFF. The chain employs TRBV24-1 and TRBJ2-2; TRBD2 agrees at 7 bases. The CDR3 has 15 amino acids. Germline loops: CDR1 KGHDR, CDR2 SFDVKD. V trimming: 4 bases; J trimming: 6 bases; junction bases outside the gene matches: 7.